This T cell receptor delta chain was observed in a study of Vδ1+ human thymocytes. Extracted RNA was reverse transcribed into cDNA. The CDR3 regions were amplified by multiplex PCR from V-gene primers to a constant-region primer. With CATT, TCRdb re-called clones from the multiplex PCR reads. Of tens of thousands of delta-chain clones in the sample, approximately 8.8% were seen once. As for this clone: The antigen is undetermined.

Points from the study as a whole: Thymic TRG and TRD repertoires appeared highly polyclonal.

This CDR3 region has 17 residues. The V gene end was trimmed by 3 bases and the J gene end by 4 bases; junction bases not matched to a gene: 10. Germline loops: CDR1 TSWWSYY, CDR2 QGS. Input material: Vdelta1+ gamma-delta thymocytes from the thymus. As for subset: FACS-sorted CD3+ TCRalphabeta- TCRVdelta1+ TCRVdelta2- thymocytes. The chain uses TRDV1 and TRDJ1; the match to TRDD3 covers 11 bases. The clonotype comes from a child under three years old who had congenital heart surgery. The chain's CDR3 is CALGDPTGGYLDDKLIF. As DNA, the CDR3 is TGTGCTCTTGGGGACCCTACTGGGGGATATTTGGACGATAAACTCATCTTT.